This T cell receptor (beta chain) emerged from a study of CD8 T cells in Susac syndrome. TCR beta sequences were obtained from blood CD8+ and CD4+ T cells. Controls were healthy donors chosen to match patients in age and sex. The study's findings and limits: Only a relatively small number of individuals were included in the TCR sequencing and HLA analysis.

Random hexamers served to reverse transcribe about 0.5 to 1 ug RNA. Amplification of the TCR beta CDR3 was carried out by immunoSEQ multiplex PCR, which spanned a total of 54 Vbeta and 13 Jbeta segments. TCRdb used MiXCR to reprocess the immunoSEQ multiplex PCR reads, holding one entry per CDR3 protein. The sample shows some 150,000 distinct CDR3 sequences, 94% of them seen only once. Comments on this clonotype: Its antigen is still unknown.

This CDR3 is built from 15 residues. The sequence came from a human donor in good health. Sequencing input: CD8+ T cells from PBMCs. The rearrangement uses TRBV21-1 and TRBJ2-5; the table gives TRBD2 as D, unverified against the DNA. TRBV21-1 is an annotated pseudogene. As DNA, the CDR3 is TGTGCCAGCAAAAGGGACCTCGAAGGGGTCGAGACCCAGTACTTC. As protein: CASKRDLEGVETQYF.